This record covers a single T cell receptor beta chain. This clonotype was counted a few times. Its antigen specificity is not known. No base qualities exist here, and no much larger clone lies one base off it. Ficoll-Paque density gradient centrifugation was the method used to isolate PBMCs. The data originate from a study of T-cell memory formation after mild COVID-19 (dated by TCRdb to about 2021). Turning to the overall study: TCR sequence clusters from the two donors were largely donor specific. In a couple of donors, T-cell clones that expanded and contracted after mild COVID-19 were tracked by sequencing TCRalpha and TCRbeta repertoires over time. Two young, previously healthy adult volunteers made up the cohort, one male and one female.

Here is what the overall study found, with its caveats: Contracting CD4+ clones appeared mostly in the CM and EM memory subsets, whereas CD8+ clones were enriched in EMRA. Only two mild cases were covered in the study, and larger cohorts including severe cases with pre-infection samples were considered necessary. Some responding clones were detected in pre-infection memory, suggesting pre-existing cross-reactive memory T cells joined the SARS-CoV-2 response. SARS-CoV-2 specificity of the second-wave clones peaking on day 37 was not confirmed. Clones that contracted from day 15 to 85 showed balanced CD4/CD8 phenotypes, whereas a second wave of clones that expanded from day 15 to 37 leaned towards CD4+.

Reads for this sample came from an Illumina NovaSeq 6000. TCRalpha and TCRbeta cDNA libraries were built by 5'RACE with constant-segment primers, adding sample barcodes and unique molecular identifiers. RNA was extracted from every sample with Trizol reagent. The libraries were amplified in two PCR steps, and the second step added a second sample barcode and Illumina TruSeq adapters. The libraries were sequenced on an Illumina NovaSeq using 2 x 150 bp paired-end reads. The authors' analysis ran thus. Reads were demultiplexed and collapsed into UMI-guided consensus sequences with migec v1.2.7. Using mixcr v2.1.11, the UMI consensuses were aligned to TRA and TRB V and J templates and assembled into clonotypes. Expanded or contracted clonotypes were those called significant by both edgeR and NoisET, with noise models trained on biological replicates. For edgeR calls, the cutoffs were a false discovery rate-adjusted p below 0.01 and a log2 fold-change threshold of 1. As an exploratory analysis of dynamics, PCA with hierarchical clustering was applied to max-normalized trajectories of the 1000 most abundant clonotypes. Separately sequenced CD4+ and CD8+ repertoires were used to assign the CD4 or CD8 phenotype of responding clones. TCRdb redid the processing of the public reads, applying fastp at Q25 and MiXCR, and retained in-frame beta chains. Here each entry gathers all rows of one CDR3 protein and keeps the most common genes and DNA. V and J calls and clone size were set by TCRdb, not the authors. In all, the sample holds roughly 350,000 distinct CDR3 sequences, and around a fifth of those were seen once. The biggest ten clones account for approximately 13% of the sample.

Sequences were obtained from PBMCs or a T cell subset sorted from them (not recorded which). This sequence was found in an adult woman who had mild COVID-19 (a few samples of this study predate the infection). The sample titles of this study are shuffled in the database, so cell type and time point are left out; the donor was told from shared clones.

The DNA sequence is TGTGCCAGCAGGCAAGGAGTTGAGCAGTTCTTC. Translated, this is CASRQGVEQFF. Rearrangement joined TRBV25-1 to TRBJ2-1; the D gene is unclear. The germline V gene yields MGHDK for CDR1 and SYGVNS for CDR2. V loses 6 bases, J loses 9 bases, and the germline ends lie 9 bases apart. Inclusive of the bounding cysteine and phenylalanine, the CDR3 is 11 residues long. The DNA shown is the 33-base CDR3, in frame from base 1.